These T cell receptor beta chains were read from a single sample in a study of cytomegalovirus exposure and HLA in healthy donors. Clones were sequenced by immunoSEQ multiplex PCR, and TCRdb holds only the in-frame ones, with some missing. The sample lists some 250,000 clones, roughly 88% occurring once. The sequencing sample was made of PBMCs. The receptors were sampled from a woman aged 30 to 39 in good health and CMV-seronegative. Both conserved end residues are part of each CDR3. The D gene is left open where the match is weak. Clone size is given for some rows only: seen once, a few or many times, or a class if the clone is expanded.

j_gene,d_gene,abundance,v_gene,CDR3nt,CDR3aa
TRBJ2-3,-,-,TRBV18,TGTGCCAGCTCACCACCGCGGGGCACAGATACGCAGTATTTT,CASSPPRGTDTQYF
TRBJ2-3,-,-,TRBV28,TGTGCCAGCAGGATCATACCTAGGTCAGATACGCAGTATTTT,CASRIIPRSDTQYF
TRBJ2-5,-,-,TRBV2,TGTGCCAGCAGTGACCTTTACCAGTACTTC,CASSDLYQYF
TRBJ1-4,-,once,TRBV11-2,TGTGCCAGCAGCTCCGATCCTCGGACTAATGAAAAACTGTTTTTT,CASSSDPRTNEKLFF
TRBJ2-7,-,-,TRBV7-8,TGTGCCAGCAGCTTAAGACCCTCAAGGTACGAGCAGTACTTC,CASSLRPSRYEQYF
TRBJ2-3,-,-,TRBV7-3,TGTGCCAGCAGCCCGTACACAACTAGCACAGATACGCAGTATTTT,CASSPYTTSTDTQYF
TRBJ1-1,-,-,TRBV27,TGTGCCACCCAGGACGGAATCGACACTGAAGCTTTCTTT,CATQDGIDTEAFF
TRBJ1-1,-,-,TRBV6-5,TGTGCCAGCAGCGGGGGGGCAGCGACTGAAGCTTTCTTT,CASSGGAATEAFF
TRBJ1-2,-,-,TRBV6-1,TGTGCCAGCAGTGTTACAGGGCTCTATGGCTACACCTTC,CASSVTGLYGYTF
TRBJ2-2,-,-,TRBV28,TGTGCCAGCAGCTACCTCTTATCGGGGATGAACACCGGGGAGCTGTTTTTT,CASSYLLSGMNTGELFF
TRBJ2-3,-,-,TRBV15,TGTGCCACCAGCAGAGGTGGCGGGACCACAGATACGCAGTATTTT,CATSRGGGTTDTQYF
TRBJ2-7,-,-,TRBV11-2,TGTGCCAGCAGCTTTCCGCCCGGGACTTCGGGGGAGCAGTACTTC,CASSFPPGTSGEQYF
TRBJ2-3,-,-,TRBV9,TGTGCCAGCAGCCGAGATGGGGAGGTGGGAACAGATACGCAGTATTTT,CASSRDGEVGTDTQYF
TRBJ1-2,-,few,TRBV27,TGTGCCAGCAGCCTGGCGGGGCCCTATGGCTACACCTTC,CASSLAGPYGYTF
TRBJ2-1,TRBD2,-,TRBV27,TGTGCCAGCAGTCTTATGAAAAATAGCGGGAGAGGCAATGAGCAGTTCTTC,CASSLMKNSGRGNEQFF
TRBJ2-4,TRBD1,-,TRBV25-1,TGTGCCAGCAGTGATGGGGGACAGCAAAAAAACATTCAGTACTTC,CASSDGGQQKNIQYF
TRBJ2-3,TRBD2,-,TRBV13,TGTGCCAGCAGCTTAGAGGGGACTAGCGGGAGGTGGGGCACAGATACGCAGTATTTT,CASSLEGTSGRWGTDTQYF
TRBJ1-4,TRBD1,once,TRBV5-1,TGCGCCAGCAGCTTGGAAGGGACAGCAGAAAAACTGTTTTTT,CASSLEGTAEKLFF
TRBJ1-1,TRBD1,-,TRBV5-1,TGCGCCAGCAGCTGGGGACAGGGGGCGATCACTGAAGCTTTCTTT,CASSWGQGAITEAFF
TRBJ2-2,-,-,TRBV30,TGTGCCTGGCGAATTACGGGACCCTCGGGGTACACCGGGGAGCTGTTTTTT,CAWRITGPSGYTGELFF
TRBJ2-3,-,-,TRBV4-1,TGCGCCAGCAGCCAAGATCCCCACACAGATACGCAGTATTTT,CASSQDPHTDTQYF
TRBJ2-4,TRBD1,once,TRBV10-2,TGCGCCAGCAGCATGACAGGGGCCAAAAACATTCAGTACTTC,CASSMTGAKNIQYF
TRBJ2-7,-,-,TRBV14,TGTGCCAGCAGCCAAGCTCGGGAGCAGTACTTC,CASSQAREQYF
TRBJ2-7,-,-,TRBV18,TGTGCCAGCTCAGAGTACCGCGGGGAGCAGTACTTC,CASSEYRGEQYF
TRBJ2-7,-,-,TRBV11-3,TGTGCCAGCAGCTCGGGGGCCAGGGACGAGCAGTACTTC,CASSSGARDEQYF
TRBJ1-2,TRBD1,-,TRBV19,TGTGCCAGTAGCACCGGGACAGCAATGGGCTACACCTTC,CASSTGTAMGYTF
TRBJ2-1,TRBD1,-,TRBV27,TGTGCCAGCAGTGCTATCCGGGACAGGCAAATTTCCACAGATGAGCAGTTCTTC,CASSAIRDRQISTDEQFF
TRBJ2-7,-,-,TRBV18,TGTGCCAGCTCACCAGCCCGGGAGAGCTACGAGCAGTACTTC,CASSPARESYEQYF
TRBJ1-4,-,-,TRBV6-5,TGTGCCAGCAGTTACTCGCCCGCGGGGAATGAAAAACTGTTTTTT,CASSYSPAGNEKLFF
TRBJ2-1,TRBD2,few,TRBV19,TGTGCCAGTACCCCTAGCGGGACCTACAATGAGCAGTTCTTC,CASTPSGTYNEQFF
TRBJ1-4,-,-,TRBV4-2,TGTGCCAGCAGCCAGCTGGGGGGGGATGAAAAACTGTTTTTT,CASSQLGGDEKLFF
TRBJ2-7,-,-,TRBV15,TGTGCCACCAGCAGAGACGACCTCTACGAGCAGTACTTC,CATSRDDLYEQYF
TRBJ2-2,-,-,TRBV11-2,TGTGCCAGCAGCCGAGGGTCCAACACCGGGGAGCTGTTTTTT,CASSRGSNTGELFF
TRBJ1-3,-,-,TRBV7-8,TGTGCCAGCAGCGTGACAGACCTCTCTGGAAACACCATATATTTT,CASSVTDLSGNTIYF
TRBJ2-3,-,-,TRBV4-2,TGTGCCAGCAGCCAAGATATGTCAGATACGCAGTATTTT,CASSQDMSDTQYF
TRBJ2-3,-,-,TRBV7-6,TGTGCCAGCAGACATCTCCCGGGGGACCCCTCGGGGCCAGATACGCAGTATTTT,CASRHLPGDPSGPDTQYF
TRBJ2-7,TRBD1,-,TRBV7-9,TGTGCCAGCAGCGGTAAGGACAGGGGGCTCAACTCTACCTACGAGCAGTACTTC,CASSGKDRGLNSTYEQYF
TRBJ2-7,TRBD2,-,TRBV5-6,TGTGCCAGCAGCTTGGGCCCAAGGAGCAGAGTTGGGACTAGATACGAGCAGTACTTC,CASSLGPRSRVGTRYEQYF
TRBJ1-2,-,-,TRBV29-1,TGCAGCTCCTATGTGGACTATGGCTACACCTTC,CSSYVDYGYTF
TRBJ2-2,TRBD2,-,TRBV9,TGTGCCAGCAGCGTAGCTACGATAATACCCGGGACTAGCGGGAGGGTCGTAGGCACCGGGGAGCTGTTTTTT,CASSVATIIPGTSGRVVGTGELFF
TRBJ2-7,TRBD1,-,TRBV4-1,TGCGCCAGCAGTGGACAGGGAGGCGAGCAGTACTTC,CASSGQGGEQYF
TRBJ2-4,-,-,TRBV28,TGTGCCAGCAGAAACACAGATGGCAAAAACATTCAGTACTTC,CASRNTDGKNIQYF
TRBJ2-7,-,-,TRBV27,TGTGCCAGCAGTTACGGGTCCCACTACGAGCAGTACTTC,CASSYGSHYEQYF
TRBJ2-7,TRBD2,-,TRBV5-1,TGCGCCAGCAGCTTGAGGGGGGGTAGCGGGACTCCCACCTACGAGCAGTACTTC,CASSLRGGSGTPTYEQYF
TRBJ1-2,-,few,TRBV5-6,TGTGCCAGCAGCTTGGGCCCCACCAGGACAGCTGGCTACACCTTC,CASSLGPTRTAGYTF
TRBJ1-1,-,few,TRBV27,TGTGCCAGCAGTCTCACCGCCATCCACCACACTGAAGCTTTCTTT,CASSLTAIHHTEAFF
TRBJ1-4,-,-,TRBV28,TGTGCCAGCAGTTTCCGTGCAACTAATGAAAAACTGTTTTTT,CASSFRATNEKLFF
TRBJ2-7,-,-,TRBV5-1,TGCGCCAGCAGCGAGAGGGGTAGTTACGTTTCATCCTACGAGCAGTACTTC,CASSERGSYVSSYEQYF